This T cell receptor beta chain was captured by sequencing in a study of T cell responses to AZD1222 COVID-19 vaccine. CDR3 length equals 11 residues. The V gene's germline CDR1 is DFQATT and CDR2 SNEGSKA (reference sequence). Study outcomes and limitations: Baseline seropositivity occurred in only six AZD1222 recipients. Nearly half of the spike-specific TCRs reportedly recognize variant regions that carry no mutations. The study found vaccine-associated CD4 TCRs spanning spike, dominant at 160-218 and 743-854.

The method was immunoSEQ multiplex PCR; TCRdb's version includes in-frame clones alone and lacks a portion of them. The repertoire includes approximately 44,000 clones, roughly 80% of them detected once, and about 3.9% sits in the top ten. On this clone itself: What it binds is unknown.

Sample: peripheral blood, taken on day 0 of AZD1222 vaccination. The origin of this receptor is an adult in good health. This sequence joins TRBV20-1 and TRBJ1-2; D is perhaps TRBD1 (5 bases). The CDR3 region is CRPGGTYGYTF. CDR3 bases: TGCAGGCCAGGCGGGACCTATGGCTACACCTTC.